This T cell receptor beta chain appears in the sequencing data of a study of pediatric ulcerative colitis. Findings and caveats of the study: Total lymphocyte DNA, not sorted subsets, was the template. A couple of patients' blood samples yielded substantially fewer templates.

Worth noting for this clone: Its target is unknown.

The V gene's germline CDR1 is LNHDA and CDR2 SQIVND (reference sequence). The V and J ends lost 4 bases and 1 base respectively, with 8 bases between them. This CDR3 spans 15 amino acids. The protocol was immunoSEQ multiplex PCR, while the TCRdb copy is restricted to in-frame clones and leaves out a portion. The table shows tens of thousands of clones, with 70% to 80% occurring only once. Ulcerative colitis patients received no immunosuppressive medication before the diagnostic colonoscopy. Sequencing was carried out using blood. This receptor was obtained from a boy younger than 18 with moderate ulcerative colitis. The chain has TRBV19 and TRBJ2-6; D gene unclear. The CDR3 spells CASSTWASGANVLTF. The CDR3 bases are TGTGCCAGTAGTACGTGGGCTTCTGGGGCCAACGTCCTGACTTTC.